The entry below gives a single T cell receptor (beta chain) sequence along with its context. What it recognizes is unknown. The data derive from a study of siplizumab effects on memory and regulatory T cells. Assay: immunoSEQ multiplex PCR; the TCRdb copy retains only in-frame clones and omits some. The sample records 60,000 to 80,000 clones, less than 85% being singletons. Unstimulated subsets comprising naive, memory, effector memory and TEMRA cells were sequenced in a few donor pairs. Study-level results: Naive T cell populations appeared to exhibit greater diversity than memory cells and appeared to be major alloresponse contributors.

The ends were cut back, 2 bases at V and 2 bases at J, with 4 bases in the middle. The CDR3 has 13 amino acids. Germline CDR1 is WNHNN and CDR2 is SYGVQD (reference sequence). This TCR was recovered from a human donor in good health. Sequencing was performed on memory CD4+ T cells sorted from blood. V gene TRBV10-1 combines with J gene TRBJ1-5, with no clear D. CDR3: CASSEQGNQPQHF. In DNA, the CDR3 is TGCGCCAGCAGTGAGCAGGGCAATCAGCCCCAGCATTTT.